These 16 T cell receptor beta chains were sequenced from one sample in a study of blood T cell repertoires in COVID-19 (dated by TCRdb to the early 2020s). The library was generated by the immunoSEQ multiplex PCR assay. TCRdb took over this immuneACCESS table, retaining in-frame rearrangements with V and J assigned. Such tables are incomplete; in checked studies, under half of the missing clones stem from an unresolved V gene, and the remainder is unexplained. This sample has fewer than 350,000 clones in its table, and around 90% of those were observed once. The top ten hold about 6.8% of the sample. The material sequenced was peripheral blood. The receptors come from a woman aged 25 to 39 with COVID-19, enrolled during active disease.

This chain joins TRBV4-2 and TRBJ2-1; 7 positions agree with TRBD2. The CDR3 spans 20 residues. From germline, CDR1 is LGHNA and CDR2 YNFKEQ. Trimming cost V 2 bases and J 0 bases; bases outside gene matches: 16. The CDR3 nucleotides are TGTGCCAGCAGCCAATCCCCCGGTTCTAGCGGTGGGGGCTCCTACAATGAGCAGTTCTTC. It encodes CASSQSPGSSGGGSYNEQFF.

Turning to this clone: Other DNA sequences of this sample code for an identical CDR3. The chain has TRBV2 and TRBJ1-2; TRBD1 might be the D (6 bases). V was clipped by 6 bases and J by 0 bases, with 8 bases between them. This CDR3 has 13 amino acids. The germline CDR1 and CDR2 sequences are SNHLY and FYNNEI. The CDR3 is CASSRTANYGYTF. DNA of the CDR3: TGTGCCAGCAGCAGGACAGCTAACTATGGCTACACCTTC.

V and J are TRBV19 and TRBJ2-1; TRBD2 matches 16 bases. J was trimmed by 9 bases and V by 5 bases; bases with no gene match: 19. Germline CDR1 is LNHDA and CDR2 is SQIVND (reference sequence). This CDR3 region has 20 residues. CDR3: CASSLIPGTSGRAPGAEQFF. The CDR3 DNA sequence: TGTGCCAGTAGTCTTATCCCTGGGACTAGCGGGAGGGCACCGGGGGCTGAGCAGTTCTTC.

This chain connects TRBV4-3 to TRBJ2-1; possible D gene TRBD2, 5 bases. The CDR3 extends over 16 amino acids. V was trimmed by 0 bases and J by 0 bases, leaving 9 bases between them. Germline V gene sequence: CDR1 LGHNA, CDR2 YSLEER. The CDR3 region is CASSQDPGISYNEQFF. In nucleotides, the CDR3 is TGCGCCAGCAGCCAAGATCCCGGGATCTCCTACAATGAGCAGTTCTTC.

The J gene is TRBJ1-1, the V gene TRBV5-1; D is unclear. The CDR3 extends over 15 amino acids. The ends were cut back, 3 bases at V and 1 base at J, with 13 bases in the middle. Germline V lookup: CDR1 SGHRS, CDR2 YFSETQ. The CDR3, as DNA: TGCGCCAGCAGCTCCCAAGACATCCCGAACACTGAAGCTTTCTTT. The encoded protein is CASSSQDIPNTEAFF.

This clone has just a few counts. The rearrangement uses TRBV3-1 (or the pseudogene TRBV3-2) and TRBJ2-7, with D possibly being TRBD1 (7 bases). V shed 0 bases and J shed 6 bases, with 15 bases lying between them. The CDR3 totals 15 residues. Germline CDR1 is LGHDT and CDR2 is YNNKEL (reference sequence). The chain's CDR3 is CASSQDDREVTEQYF. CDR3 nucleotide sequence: TGTGCCAGCAGCCAAGATGACAGGGAGGTTACCGAGCAGTACTTC.

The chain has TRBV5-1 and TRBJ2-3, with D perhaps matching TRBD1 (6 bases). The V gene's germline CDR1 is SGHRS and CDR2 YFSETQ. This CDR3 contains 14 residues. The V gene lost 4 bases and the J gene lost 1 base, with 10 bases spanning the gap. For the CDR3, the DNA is TGCGCCAGCAGCGGAAGGACAGGCACAGATACGCAGTATTTT. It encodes CASSGRTGTDTQYF.

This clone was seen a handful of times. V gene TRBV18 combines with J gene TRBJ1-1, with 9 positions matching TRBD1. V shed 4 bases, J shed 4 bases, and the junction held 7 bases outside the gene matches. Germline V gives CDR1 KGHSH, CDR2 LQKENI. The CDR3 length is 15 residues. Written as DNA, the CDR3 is TGTGCCAGCTCACTCTCGGGACAGGGAGGCACTGAAGCTTTCTTT. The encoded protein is CASSLSGQGGTEAFF.

DNA for the CDR3: TGTGCCAGCAGCCAGGACAGGGAACCTAACCTTGATGGCTACACCTTC. It encodes CASSQDREPNLDGYTF. The chain uses TRBV6-2 or TRBV6-3 and TRBJ1-2; 8 nucleotides line up with TRBD1. This CDR3 spans 16 amino acids. The germline V gene encodes CDR1 MNHEY and CDR2 SVGEGT. V shed 6 bases, J shed 6 bases, and the junction held 15 bases outside the gene matches.

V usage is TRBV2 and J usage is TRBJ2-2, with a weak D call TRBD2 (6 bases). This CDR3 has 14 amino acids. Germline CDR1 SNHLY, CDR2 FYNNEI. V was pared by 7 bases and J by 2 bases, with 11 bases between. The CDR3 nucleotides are TGTGCCAGCAAAGGAGGGGATAACACCGGGGAGCTGTTTTTT. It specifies CASKGGDNTGELFF.

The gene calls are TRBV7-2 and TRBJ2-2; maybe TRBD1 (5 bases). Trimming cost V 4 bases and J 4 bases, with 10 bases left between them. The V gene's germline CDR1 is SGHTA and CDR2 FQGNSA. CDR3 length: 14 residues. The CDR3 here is CASSYDSPTGELFF. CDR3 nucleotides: TGTGCCAGCAGCTATGACAGCCCCACCGGGGAGCTGTTTTTT. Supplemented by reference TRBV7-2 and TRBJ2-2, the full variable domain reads GAGVSQSPSNKVTEKGKDVELRCDPISGHTALYWYRQSLGQGLEFLIYFQGNSAPDKSGLPSDRFSAERTGGSVSTLTIQRTQQEDSAVYLCASSYDSPTGELFFGEGSRLTVL.

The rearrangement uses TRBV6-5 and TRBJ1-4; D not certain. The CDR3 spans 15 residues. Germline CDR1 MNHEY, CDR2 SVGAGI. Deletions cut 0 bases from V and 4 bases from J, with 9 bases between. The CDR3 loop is CASSYSPGFNEKLFF. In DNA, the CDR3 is TGTGCCAGCAGTTACTCGCCGGGATTTAATGAAAAACTGTTTTTT.

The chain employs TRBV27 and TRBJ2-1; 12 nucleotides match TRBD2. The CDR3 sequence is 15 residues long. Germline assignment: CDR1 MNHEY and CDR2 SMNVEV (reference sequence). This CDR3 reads CAVGSSGRAWNEQFF. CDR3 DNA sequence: TGTGCAGTAGGTTCTAGCGGGAGGGCCTGGAATGAGCAGTTCTTC.

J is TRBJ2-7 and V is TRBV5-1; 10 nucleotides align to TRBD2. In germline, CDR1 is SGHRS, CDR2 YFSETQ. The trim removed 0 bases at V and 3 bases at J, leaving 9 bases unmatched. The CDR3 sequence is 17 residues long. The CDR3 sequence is CASSLDPPSGSVYEQYF. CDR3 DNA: TGCGCCAGCAGCTTGGACCCCCCTAGCGGGAGTGTCTACGAGCAGTACTTC.

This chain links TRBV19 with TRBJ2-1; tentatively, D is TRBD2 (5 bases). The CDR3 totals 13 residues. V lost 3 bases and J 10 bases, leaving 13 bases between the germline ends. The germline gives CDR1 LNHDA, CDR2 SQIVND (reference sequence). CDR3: CASSMSRSGEQFF. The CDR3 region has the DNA TGTGCCAGTAGTATGTCTCGGAGCGGAGAGCAGTTCTTC.

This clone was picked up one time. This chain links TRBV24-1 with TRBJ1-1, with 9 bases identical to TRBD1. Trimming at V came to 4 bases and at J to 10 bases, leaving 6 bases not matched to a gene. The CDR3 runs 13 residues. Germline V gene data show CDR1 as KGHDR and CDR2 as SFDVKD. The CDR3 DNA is TGTGCCACCAGTGAATACGGACAGGGGAGAGCTTTCTTT. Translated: CATSEYGQGRAFF.